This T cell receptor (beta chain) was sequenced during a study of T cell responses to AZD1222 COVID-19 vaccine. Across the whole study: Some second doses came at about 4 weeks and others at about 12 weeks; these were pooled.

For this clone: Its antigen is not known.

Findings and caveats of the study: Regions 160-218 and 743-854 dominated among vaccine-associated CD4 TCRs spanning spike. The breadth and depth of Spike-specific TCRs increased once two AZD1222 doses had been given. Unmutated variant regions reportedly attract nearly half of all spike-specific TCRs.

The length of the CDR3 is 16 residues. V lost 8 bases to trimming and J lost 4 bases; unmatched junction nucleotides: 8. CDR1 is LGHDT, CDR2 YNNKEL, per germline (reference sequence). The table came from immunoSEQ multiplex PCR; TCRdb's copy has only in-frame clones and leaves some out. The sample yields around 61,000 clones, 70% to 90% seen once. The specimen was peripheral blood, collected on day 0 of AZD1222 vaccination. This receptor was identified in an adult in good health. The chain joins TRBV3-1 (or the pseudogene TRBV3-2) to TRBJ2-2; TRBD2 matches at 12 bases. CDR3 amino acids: CASSTSGGSFTGELFF. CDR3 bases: TGTGCCAGCTCGACTAGCGGGGGTTCCTTCACCGGGGAGCTGTTTTTT.